One sample yielded the 2 T cell receptor beta chains listed below, sequenced in a study of glioma-infiltrating T cells. TCR alpha and beta CDR3 regions were amplified from RNA using iRepertoire nested multiplex PCR. TCRdb fed the multiplex PCR reads into MiXCR, producing one record per CDR3 protein. The profile covers 170,000 or so distinct CDR3 sequences, with roughly two fifths appearing a single time and roughly 5.2% taken by the ten largest. The sequencing input was glioma tissue, nonneoplastic brain tissue, or PBMCs (not recorded which). The receptors shown here come from a human donor with low-grade glioma or glioblastoma, undergoing nonglioma brain surgery, or in good health (not recorded which).

In regard to this clonotype: A much larger clonotype is one base distant, so this may be a read error. The rearrangement uses TRBV6-4 and TRBJ1-1; D is unresolved. The V end was cut by 4 bases, the J end by 2 bases, with 8 bases between. CDR3 length: 13 residues. Germline V CDR1 and CDR2: MRHNA, SNTAGT. The CDR3 is CASSATTNTEAFF. The CDR3 DNA reads as TGTGCCAGCAGTGCTACAACTAACACTGAAGCTTTCTTT.

Regarding this clonotype: Possible read error: a much larger clone is one base away. V usage is TRBV28 and J usage is TRBJ2-1; 9 nucleotides align to TRBD2. This CDR3 comprises 16 residues. Germline V gene sequence: CDR1 MDHEN, CDR2 SYDVKM. V lost 6 bases, J lost 8 bases, and 14 bases stayed unmatched. CDR3 coding DNA: TGTGCCAGCAGCCACGGGTCCAGCGGGAGGTACGATGAGCAGTTCTTC. It is translated as CASSHGSSGRYDEQFF.